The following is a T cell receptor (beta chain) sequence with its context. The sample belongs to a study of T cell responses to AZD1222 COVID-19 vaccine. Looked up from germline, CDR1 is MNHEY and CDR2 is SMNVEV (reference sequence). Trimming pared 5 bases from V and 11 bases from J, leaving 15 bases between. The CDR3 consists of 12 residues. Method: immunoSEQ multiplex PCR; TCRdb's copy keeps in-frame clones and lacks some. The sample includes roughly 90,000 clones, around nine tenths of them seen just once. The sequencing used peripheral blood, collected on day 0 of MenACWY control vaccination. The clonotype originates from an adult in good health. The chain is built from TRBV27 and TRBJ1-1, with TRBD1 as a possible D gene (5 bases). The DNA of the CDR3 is TGTGCCAGCAGTCCCCCAGGGCGTGACGCTTTCTTT. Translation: CASSPPGRDAFF.